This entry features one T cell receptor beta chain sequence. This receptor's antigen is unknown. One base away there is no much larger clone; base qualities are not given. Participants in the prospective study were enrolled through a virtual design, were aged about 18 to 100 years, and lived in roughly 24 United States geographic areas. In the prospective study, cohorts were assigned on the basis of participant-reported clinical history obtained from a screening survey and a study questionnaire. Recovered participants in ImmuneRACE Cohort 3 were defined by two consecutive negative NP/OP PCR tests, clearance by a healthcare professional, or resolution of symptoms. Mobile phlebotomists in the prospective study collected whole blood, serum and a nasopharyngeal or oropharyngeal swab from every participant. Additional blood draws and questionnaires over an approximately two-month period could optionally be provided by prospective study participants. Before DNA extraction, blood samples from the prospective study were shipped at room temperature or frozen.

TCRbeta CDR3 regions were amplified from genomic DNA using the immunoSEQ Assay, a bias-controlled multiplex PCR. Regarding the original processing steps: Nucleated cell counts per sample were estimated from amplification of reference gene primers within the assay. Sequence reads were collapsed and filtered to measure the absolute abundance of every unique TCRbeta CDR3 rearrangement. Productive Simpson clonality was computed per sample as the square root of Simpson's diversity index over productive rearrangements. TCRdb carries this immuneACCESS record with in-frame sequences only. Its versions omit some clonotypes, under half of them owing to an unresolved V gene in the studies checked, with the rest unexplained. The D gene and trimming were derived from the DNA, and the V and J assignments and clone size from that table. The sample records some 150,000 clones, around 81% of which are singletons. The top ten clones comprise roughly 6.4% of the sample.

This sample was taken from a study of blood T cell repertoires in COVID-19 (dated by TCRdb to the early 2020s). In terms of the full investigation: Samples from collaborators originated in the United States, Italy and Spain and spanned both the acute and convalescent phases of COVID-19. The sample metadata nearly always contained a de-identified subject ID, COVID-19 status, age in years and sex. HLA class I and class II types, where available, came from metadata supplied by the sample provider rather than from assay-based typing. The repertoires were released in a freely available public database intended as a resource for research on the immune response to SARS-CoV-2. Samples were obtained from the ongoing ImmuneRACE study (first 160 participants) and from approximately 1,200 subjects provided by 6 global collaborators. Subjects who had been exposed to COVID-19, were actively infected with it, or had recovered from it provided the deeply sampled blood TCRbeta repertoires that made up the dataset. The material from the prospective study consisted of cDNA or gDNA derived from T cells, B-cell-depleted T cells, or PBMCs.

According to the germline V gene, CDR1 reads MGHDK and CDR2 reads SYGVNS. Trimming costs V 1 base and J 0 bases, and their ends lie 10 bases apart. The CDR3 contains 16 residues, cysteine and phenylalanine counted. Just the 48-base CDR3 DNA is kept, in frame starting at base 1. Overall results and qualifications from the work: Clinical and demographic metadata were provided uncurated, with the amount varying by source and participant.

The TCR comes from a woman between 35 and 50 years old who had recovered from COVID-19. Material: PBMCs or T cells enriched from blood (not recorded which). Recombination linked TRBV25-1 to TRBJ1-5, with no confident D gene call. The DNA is TGTGCCAGCAGTGAATCGGGAGGGAATAGCAATCAGCCCCAGCATTTT. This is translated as CASSESGGNSNQPQHF. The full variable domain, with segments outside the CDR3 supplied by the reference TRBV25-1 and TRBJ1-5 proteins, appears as EADIYQTPRYLVIGTGKKITLECSQTMGHDKMYWYQQDPGMELHLIHYSYGVNSTEKGDLSSESTVSRIRTEHFPLTLESARPSHTSQYLCASSESGGNSNQPQHFGDGTRLSIL.